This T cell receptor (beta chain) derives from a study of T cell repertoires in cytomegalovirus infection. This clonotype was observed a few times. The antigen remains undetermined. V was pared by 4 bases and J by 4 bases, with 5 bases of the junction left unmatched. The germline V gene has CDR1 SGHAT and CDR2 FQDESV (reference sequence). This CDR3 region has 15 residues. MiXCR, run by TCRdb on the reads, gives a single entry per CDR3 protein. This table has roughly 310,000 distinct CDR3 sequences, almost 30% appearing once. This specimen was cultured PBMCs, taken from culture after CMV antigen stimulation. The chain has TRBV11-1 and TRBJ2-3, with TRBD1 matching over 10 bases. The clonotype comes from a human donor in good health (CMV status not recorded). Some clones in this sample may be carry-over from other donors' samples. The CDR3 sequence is CASSSGQGVSDTQYF. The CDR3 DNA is TGTGCCAGCAGCTCTGGACAGGGGGTTTCAGATACGCAGTATTTT.